This TCR beta chain was captured by sequencing in a study of blood T cell repertoires in COVID-19. The trim removed 6 bases at V and 3 bases at J, leaving 2 bases unmatched. CDR1 and CDR2 from the germline V gene are MDHEN and SYDVKM. CDR3 length: 14 residues. Measured with immunoSEQ multiplex PCR; TCRdb has only the in-frame clones, and not every one. Of under 80,000 clones listed, 88% are singletons. The sequenced material came from peripheral blood. This TCR was sampled from a human donor in a cohort sampled during active COVID-19. The chain links TRBV28 to TRBJ2-6, with 7 bases lining up with TRBD1. The CDR3: CASSYRGGANVLTF. The CDR3 bases are TGTGCCAGCAGCTACAGGGGTGGGGCCAACGTCCTGACTTTC.